A single T cell receptor (beta chain) is shown here with its context. This sample was taken from a study of cytomegalovirus exposure and HLA in healthy donors. Unmatched junction bases numbered 11, after V lost 3 bases and J lost 1 base. Germline CDR1 and CDR2: SGHDN and FVKESK. The CDR3 has 17 amino acids. The primer mix had 60 Vbeta and 13 Jbeta primers. TCRdb keeps only in-frame clones here, not all; method: immunoSEQ multiplex PCR. The table shows 130,000 to 150,000 clones, with about four fifths occurring only once. The chain employs TRBV14 and TRBJ2-7; 8 bases agree with TRBD1. The sequence was collected from a young man in good health and CMV-seropositive. The sample comprised PBMCs. CDR3 nucleotide sequence: TGTGCCAGCAGCCATTTCCTTGATGACAGGGGTTCCTACGAGCAGTACTTC. It specifies CASSHFLDDRGSYEQYF.